This T cell receptor (beta chain) stems from a study of cytomegalovirus exposure and HLA in healthy donors. Overall study findings and caveats: Per a later analysis, HLA-associated TCR beta chains showed more clonal expansion than other, equally common TCR beta chains.

CDR3 length: 12 residues. Per the germline V gene, CDR1 is SGHTA and CDR2 is FQGNSA. V dropped 5 bases and J dropped 5 bases, with 9 bases sitting between them. As for this clone: Its antigen is not known.

The PCR contained 60 Vbeta and 13 Jbeta primers. Clones were sequenced by immunoSEQ multiplex PCR, and TCRdb holds only the in-frame ones, with some missing. The repertoire includes roughly 160,000 clones, approximately 80% of them detected once, and 2% to 2.5% sits in the top ten. The V and J genes are TRBV7-2 and TRBJ2-5; D not resolved. The sequencing sample was made of PBMCs. The sequence was obtained from a middle-aged man in good health and CMV-seropositive. The CDR3 region is CASSLPPETQYF. As DNA, the CDR3 is TGTGCCAGCAGCCTACCTCCGGAGACCCAGTACTTC.